These T cell receptor beta chains were read from a single sample in a study of multiple sclerosis patients with progressive multifocal leukoencephalopathy. Using immunoSEQ multiplex PCR, the repertoire was profiled, and TCRdb retains in-frame clones only, with some absent. The sample lists about 32,000 clones, approximately 90% seen once, with about 5.7% in the top ten. The source material was PBMCs, sampled from a patient treated with natalizumab. The receptor set was obtained from a middle-aged woman with progressive multifocal leukoencephalopathy. Both conserved end residues are part of each CDR3. D genes are given only for firm matches. Where a row states a size, it is once, few, many or the class of an expanded clone; other rows omit it.

>TRBJ1-2|TRBV28|TRBD1|-
TGTGCCAGCAGCCCCGGACAGGGAGGGGGCTATGGCTACACCTTC
CASSPGQGGGYGYTF
>TRBJ2-3|TRBV29-1|-|-
TGCAGCGTTCATCCGGGAGACCGCACAGATACGCAGTATTTT
CSVHPGDRTDTQYF
>TRBJ2-7|TRBV28|-|-
TGTGCCAGCAGCTTCGCTTTGGGTTCGAGCGAGCAGTACTTC
CASSFALGSSEQYF
>TRBJ1-6|TRBV6-5|-|-
TGTGCCACCCGGAGCGATAGCTCCTATAATTCACCCCTCCACTTT
CATRSDSSYNSPLHF
>TRBJ1-1|TRBV19|-|few
TGTGCCAGTGCTTACCAGGGCGGCACTGAAGCTTTCTTT
CASAYQGGTEAFF
>TRBJ2-6|TRBV7-2|TRBD2|-
TGTGCCAGCAGCTCGTCCCCGGGACTAGCGGGATCCGGGGCCAACGTCCTGACTTTC
CASSSSPGLAGSGANVLTF
>TRBJ1-1|TRBV7-2|-|once
TGTGCCAGCAGCTTAGCGGGGGCCCGAGGCACTGAAGCTTTCTTT
CASSLAGARGTEAFF
>TRBJ1-5|TRBV30|-|-
TGTGCCTGGAATGGGGGGGGAGAGCATCAGTCCCAGCATTTT
CAWNGGGEHQSQHF
>TRBJ2-3|TRBV4-1|-|-
TGCGCCACACAAGGGGCAGATACGCAGTATTTT
CATQGADTQYF
>TRBJ2-4|TRBV28|-|-
TGTGCCAGCAGCCCGGGACTGGTGAGACTAGCCAAAAACATTCAGTACTTC
CASSPGLVRLAKNIQYF
>TRBJ2-6|TRBV4-1|-|-
TGCGCCAGCAGCGAATTTGGGGCCAACGTCCTGACTTTC
CASSEFGANVLTF